A selection of T cell receptor beta chains follows, all from one sample in a study of cytomegalovirus exposure and HLA in healthy donors. Sequencing was performed with immunoSEQ multiplex PCR; in TCRdb, only in-frame clones are kept and a portion is missing. The table has some 210,000 clones, about 89% seen once; the top ten hold around 1.2%. The specimen sequenced was PBMCs. All receptors derive from a man aged 25-45 years in good health and CMV-seronegative. Both conserved end residues are part of each CDR3. D genes are given only for firm matches. Clone size, where shown, is once, few, many, or a class for clones that have expanded.

j_call v_call d_call clone_size cdr3_aa cdr3_nt
TRBJ2-7 TRBV28 TRBD1 NA CASTGGHEQYF TGTGCCAGCACAGGGGGCCACGAGCAGTACTTC
TRBJ2-7 TRBV28 TRBD1 NA CASSLSTGVGTEQYF TGTGCCAGCAGTTTATCAACAGGGGTAGGGACCGAGCAGTACTTC
TRBJ2-2 TRBV2 NA NA CASSEARGPANTGELFF TGTGCCAGCAGTGAAGCAAGGGGCCCTGCGAACACCGGGGAGCTGTTTTTT
TRBJ1-5 TRBV7-2 TRBD1 NA CASSPVTGGPQHF TGTGCCAGCAGCCCCGTGACAGGGGGGCCCCAGCATTTT
TRBJ1-2 TRBV28 TRBD1 NA CASRRQGTGGYTF TGTGCCAGCAGAAGACAGGGTACAGGGGGCTACACCTTC
TRBJ2-1 TRBV6-6 TRBD2 NA CASSYSLAGSHEQFF TGTGCCAGCAGTTACTCGTTAGCGGGGAGCCATGAGCAGTTCTTC
TRBJ2-7 TRBV18 TRBD2 NA CASSPRLAGHSSYEQYF TGTGCCAGCTCACCAAGACTAGCGGGACACAGCTCCTACGAGCAGTACTTC
TRBJ1-2 TRBV28 NA NA CASSFLQYYTF TGTGCCAGCAGTTTTCTACAGTACTACACCTTC
TRBJ2-5 TRBV28 NA NA CASSLWVQQETQYF TGTGCCAGCAGTTTATGGGTACAACAAGAGACCCAGTACTTC
TRBJ2-7 TRBV29-1 NA NA CSVETDMGYEQYF TGCAGCGTTGAGACTGATATGGGCTACGAGCAGTACTTC
TRBJ1-2 TRBV29-1 NA NA CSVEEAGRLSGYTF TGCAGCGTTGAAGAAGCAGGGCGGCTTAGTGGCTACACCTTC
TRBJ2-7 TRBV5-1 TRBD1 NA CASSWGTGSSYEQYF TGCGCCAGCAGCTGGGGGACAGGGTCCTCCTACGAGCAGTACTTC
TRBJ1-4 TRBV7-9 NA NA CASSLGTSTNEKLFF TGTGCCAGCAGCTTAGGGACATCAACTAATGAAAAACTGTTTTTT
TRBJ2-7 TRBV29-1 NA once CSVEQGSEQYF TGCAGCGTTGAACAGGGGTCCGAGCAGTACTTC
TRBJ2-3 TRBV7-9 NA NA CASSSRGTWADTQYF TGTGCCAGCAGCTCCCGTGGGACATGGGCAGATACGCAGTATTTT
TRBJ1-2 TRBV27 NA NA CASSFLRGGYGYTF TGTGCCAGCAGTTTCCTTAGGGGGGGCTATGGCTACACCTTC
TRBJ2-1 TRBV6-5 TRBD2 NA CASRPTSGSSNEQFF TGTGCCAGCAGACCAACTAGCGGGAGTAGCAATGAGCAGTTCTTC
TRBJ2-5 TRBV9 TRBD2 once CASSVTSGTQETQYF TGTGCCAGCAGCGTAACTAGCGGGACCCAAGAGACCCAGTACTTC
TRBJ2-1 TRBV2 NA NA CASSGRVEQFF TGTGCCAGCAGTGGCAGGGTTGAGCAGTTCTTC
TRBJ2-5 TRBV7-8 NA NA CASSITGISQETQYF TGTGCCAGCAGCATAACAGGGATTAGCCAAGAGACCCAGTACTTC
TRBJ2-7 TRBV27 NA few CASALRPQYF TGTGCCAGTGCCCTACGCCCGCAGTACTTC
TRBJ1-2 TRBV19 NA NA CASSHMTGNGYTF TGTGCCAGTAGTCATATGACAGGAAACGGCTACACCTTC
TRBJ2-7 TRBV27 TRBD1 few CASSNRQGKAYEQYF TGTGCCAGCAGTAATCGACAGGGAAAGGCCTACGAGCAGTACTTC
TRBJ1-2 TRBV6-1 TRBD1 NA CASSEVGQGGYTF TGTGCCAGCAGTGAAGTGGGACAGGGGGGCTACACCTTC
TRBJ1-2 TRBV4-1 TRBD1 NA CASSQEGQGASGYTF TGCGCCAGCAGCCAAGAGGGACAGGGGGCTTCTGGCTACACCTTC
TRBJ2-5 TRBV7-9 TRBD2 NA CASTQGAGGGRETQYF TGTGCCAGCACCCAAGGGGCGGGAGGTGGGCGAGAGACCCAGTACTTC
TRBJ2-1 TRBV19 NA once CASSSRLPNEQFF TGTGCCAGTAGTAGCCGACTCCCTAATGAGCAGTTCTTC
TRBJ1-5 TRBV7-2 NA NA CASSLDRGSPQHF TGTGCCAGCAGCCTAGATAGGGGGTCGCCCCAGCATTTT
TRBJ2-4 TRBV7-7 TRBD1 NA CASSSLNRDRGGLAKNSQYF TGTGCTAGCAGCTCACTTAATAGGGACAGGGGGGGTCTAGCCAAAAACAGTCAGTACTTC
TRBJ2-2 TRBV7-2 NA NA CASSGRRPNTGELFF TGTGCCAGCAGCGGGAGGCGGCCGAACACCGGGGAGCTGTTTTTT
TRBJ1-1 TRBV7-2 NA NA CASSLGVRKAFF TGTGCCAGCAGCTTAGGAGTCAGGAAAGCTTTCTTT
TRBJ2-7 TRBV4-3 NA NA CASSQDRGAGGAYEQYF TGCGCCAGCAGCCAAGATCGGGGGGCAGGGGGCGCATACGAGCAGTACTTC
TRBJ2-2 TRBV7-2 TRBD2 NA CASSFTSGNTGELFF TGTGCCAGCAGCTTCACTAGCGGAAACACCGGGGAGCTGTTTTTT
TRBJ2-1 TRBV28 TRBD1 NA CASSLGQGAENEQFF TGTGCCAGCAGTTTGGGACAGGGGGCAGAAAATGAGCAGTTCTTC
TRBJ1-3 TRBV6-6 NA NA CASTSRPGNTIYF TGTGCCAGTACTAGCAGACCTGGAAACACCATATATTTT
TRBJ1-1 TRBV9 NA NA CASSSGRDVNTEAFF TGTGCCAGCAGCTCTGGGAGAGATGTGAACACTGAAGCTTTCTTT
TRBJ1-2 TRBV19 NA NA CASSMTAVYGYTF TGTGCCAGTAGTATGACAGCAGTCTATGGCTACACCTTC
TRBJ1-1 TRBV18 NA NA CASSRGGNTEAFF TGTGCCAGCTCACGGGGGGGTAACACTGAAGCTTTCTTT
TRBJ2-7 TRBV5-1 NA NA CASSLGQGGSYEQYF TGCGCCAGCAGCTTGGGACAGGGAGGCTCCTACGAGCAGTACTTC
TRBJ1-3 TRBV5-6 NA NA CASRPRGGGNTIYF TGTGCCAGCAGGCCCCGGGGGGGAGGAAACACCATATATTTT
TRBJ1-6 TRBV27 NA NA CASSFSASRNSPLHF TGTGCCAGCAGTTTTTCTGCTAGCCGTAATTCACCCCTCCACTTT
TRBJ2-7 TRBV4-3 TRBD2 NA CASSQGASGVGEQYF TGCGCCAGCAGCCAAGGGGCCAGCGGGGTAGGCGAGCAGTACTTC
TRBJ2-7 TRBV10-2 NA few CASSDSYEQYF TGCGCCAGCAGTGATTCGTACGAGCAGTACTTC
TRBJ2-1 TRBV2 TRBD2 NA CARGLAVDEQFF TGTGCCAGGGGACTAGCAGTCGATGAGCAGTTCTTC
TRBJ1-1 TRBV4-1 TRBD1 NA CASSDGTGKHRYTEAFF TGCGCCAGCAGCGACGGGACAGGCAAGCACAGGTACACTGAAGCTTTCTTT
TRBJ2-1 TRBV18 NA NA CASSPPSNNEQFF TGTGCCAGCTCACCACCCAGTAACAATGAGCAGTTCTTC
TRBJ1-4 TRBV4-1 NA NA CASSQPRGQGGRWNEKLFF TGCGCCAGCAGCCAACCTAGAGGGCAGGGAGGGAGATGGAATGAAAAACTGTTTTTT
TRBJ2-1 TRBV7-9 NA NA CASSLVTGEGANEQFF TGTGCCAGCAGCTTAGTTACGGGAGAGGGGGCCAATGAGCAGTTCTTC
TRBJ1-2 TRBV30 TRBD1 once CAWSTSSGTGKGHARGYTF TGTGCCTGGAGTACTTCCTCCGGGACAGGGAAGGGTCATGCTCGTGGCTACACCTTC
TRBJ2-3 TRBV5-8 TRBD2 NA CASSPLAGVTDTQYF TGTGCCAGCAGCCCTCTAGCGGGGGTCACAGATACGCAGTATTTT
TRBJ2-3 TRBV30 TRBD1 NA CAWAGQGVKRADTQYF TGTGCCTGGGCGGGACAGGGTGTGAAGCGTGCAGATACGCAGTATTTT
TRBJ2-2 TRBV19 NA NA CASSIAYTGELFF TGTGCCAGTAGTATCGCGTACACCGGGGAGCTGTTTTTT
TRBJ2-7 TRBV5-1 TRBD2 NA CASSRLTSGSGNEQYF TGCGCCAGCAGCCGCCTAACTAGCGGGAGTGGCAACGAGCAGTACTTC
TRBJ2-2 TRBV28 TRBD1 NA CASSHQGANTGELFF TGTGCCAGCAGCCATCAGGGGGCGAACACCGGGGAGCTGTTTTTT
TRBJ2-5 TRBV18 TRBD2 NA CASSPSGLGGETQYF TGTGCCAGCTCACCTTCGGGACTAGGTGGGGAGACCCAGTACTTC
TRBJ2-7 TRBV29-1 TRBD1 NA CSVAPGQGRYEQYF TGCAGCGTAGCCCCGGGACAGGGTCGCTACGAGCAGTACTTC
TRBJ1-3 TRBV11-2 NA NA CASSTYPRGSGNTIYF TGTGCCAGCAGCACGTATCCCCGGGGGTCAGGAAACACCATATATTTT
TRBJ2-7 TRBV4-1 TRBD2 NA CASSVTSGTSYEQYF TGCGCCAGCAGCGTTACTAGCGGGACGTCCTACGAGCAGTACTTC
TRBJ2-7 TRBV19 TRBD1 few CASSIVSGQIYEQYF TGTGCCAGTAGTATAGTATCGGGACAGATCTACGAGCAGTACTTC
TRBJ1-3 TRBV28 NA NA CASSLPRGSGNTIYF TGTGCCAGCAGTTTGCCGCGGGGATCTGGAAACACCATATATTTT